This T cell receptor beta chain stems from a study of OX40 agonist ivuxolimab in advanced cancers. Regarding the study as a whole: Expanded clones tended on average to be more numerous among CD8+ T cells than CD4+.

Sequencing used immunoSEQ multiplex PCR; TCRdb keeps in-frame clones, though not all of them. The sample lists fewer than 80,000 clones; about 85% were seen once. CDR3 size: 13 residues. Per the germline V gene, CDR1 is SGHTA and CDR2 is FQGNSA. Trimming stripped 8 bases from V and 1 base from J, with 11 bases between. Notes on this clone: Its specificity is unknown.

This material consisted of CD4+ or CD8+ T cells sorted from blood, taken in a trial of the OX40 agonist ivuxolimab. This clonotype originated in an adult with an advanced solid tumor such as melanoma, head and neck, liver or kidney cancer. The chain couples TRBV7-2 to TRBJ1-1; D remains ambiguous. The CDR3 sequence: CASGGFQNTEAFF. CDR3 coding DNA: TGTGCCAGCGGCGGGTTCCAGAACACTGAAGCTTTCTTT.